The clone carrying this T cell receptor (beta chain) appeared a few times. Sequencing used immunoSEQ multiplex PCR; TCRdb keeps in-frame clones, though not all of them. The sample shows about 20,000 clones, 65% to 90% of them seen only once. This sample is drawn from a study of control samples from healthy donors and cancer patients. Germline-derived CDR1 and CDR2 are MNHEY and SVGEGT. V was shortened by 6 bases and J by 8 bases, with 17 bases between the two germline ends. The CDR3 loop spans 14 amino acids. The clonotype originates from a man in his sixties with head and neck cancer. Input material: PBMCs. The V gene is TRBV6-2 or TRBV6-3, the J gene TRBJ1-5, with D possibly being TRBD1 (5 bases). This chain's CDR3 is CASSLGVGLEPQHF. The CDR3 coding sequence is TGTGCCAGCAGCCTGGGGGTAGGATTGGAGCCCCAGCATTTT.